A single sample gave rise to the 20 T cell receptor beta chains below, sequenced in a study of shared clonotypes between healthy human individuals. Libraries were prepared by immunoSEQ multiplex PCR; TCRdb keeps only in-frame clonotypes and omits some of them. The sample contains around 340,000 clones, 70% to 75% of which appear only once. Sequenced material: memory CD4+ T cells sorted from blood. Specified subset: CD45RA-negative fraction. The receptors stem from a man aged 25 to 40 in good health.

The J gene is TRBJ2-2, the V gene TRBV11-2, with 10 bases that match TRBD1. The CDR3 loop spans 15 amino acids. After removal of 4 bases from V and 4 bases from J, the junction contained 3 bases not matched to a gene. Looked up from germline, CDR1 is SGHAT and CDR2 is FQNNGV. CDR3 in amino acids: CASSWGTGATGELFF. The CDR3 coding sequence is TGTGCCAGCAGCTGGGGGACAGGGGCCACCGGGGAGCTGTTTTTT.

This chain connects TRBV15 to TRBJ2-5; D is ambiguous. V was clipped by 5 bases and J by 5 bases, with 6 bases between them. Looked up from germline, CDR1 is LNHNV and CDR2 is YYDKDF (reference sequence). The CDR3 is made up of 11 amino acids. For the CDR3, the DNA is TGTGCCACCAGCTTTTGGGAGACCCAGTACTTC. This translates into CATSFWETQYF.

This clone has only one observation. V and J are TRBV5-1 and TRBJ2-7, with a tentative D call TRBD2 (6 bases). Trimming stripped 5 bases from V and 5 bases from J, with 14 bases between. In germline, CDR1 is SGHRS, CDR2 YFSETQ. The CDR3 has 13 residues. CDR3 in amino acids: CASRVGGSNEQYF. The CDR3 region has the DNA TGCGCCAGCAGGGTTGGGGGGAGCAACGAGCAGTACTTC.

The rearrangement joins TRBV6-5 to TRBJ2-7; no definite D call. This CDR3 spans 15 amino acids. Germline lookup yields CDR1 MNHEY and CDR2 SVGAGI. Trimming removed 0 bases from V and 1 base from J, with 10 bases in between. The chain's CDR3 is CASSYSHTPSYEQYF. Written as DNA, the CDR3 is TGTGCCAGCAGTTACTCCCACACACCTTCCTACGAGCAGTACTTC.

This clone came up once. The V and J genes are TRBV5-1 and TRBJ1-3; 8 bases are a match to TRBD1. Germline-derived CDR1 and CDR2 are SGHRS and YFSETQ. V shed 0 bases and J 3 bases; nucleotides not matched to a gene: 5. This CDR3 is built from 16 residues. This CDR3 is CASSLGTGLIGNTIYF. The CDR3 DNA reads as TGCGCCAGCAGCTTGGGGACAGGGTTGATTGGAAACACCATATATTTT.

This clone was detected only a few times. Being one base from a much bigger clone, this may be a read error. Additional DNA sequences in this sample encode the identical CDR3. This sequence joins TRBV18 and TRBJ2-3; D not certain. CDR1 and CDR2 from the germline V gene are KGHSH and LQKENI. The CDR3 spans 13 residues. V was pared by 1 base and J by 1 base, with 3 bases between. CDR3 residues: CASSPQGTDTQYF. The CDR3 DNA reads TGTGCCAGCTCACCACAGGGCACAGATACGCAGTATTTT.

V and J are TRBV29-1 and TRBJ2-7; a weak D match, TRBD2 (5 bases). The ends were cut back, 7 bases at V and 2 bases at J, with 12 bases in the middle. There are 12 residues in the CDR3. CDR1 and CDR2 (germline): SQVTM, ANQGSEA. The CDR3 is CSATRPPYEQYF. DNA of the CDR3: TGCAGCGCTACTAGGCCGCCCTACGAGCAGTACTTC.

The chain couples TRBV7-9 to TRBJ2-1, with 14 bases that match TRBD2. V was pared by 4 bases and J by 6 bases, with 2 bases of the junction left unmatched. Germline lookup yields CDR1 SEHNR and CDR2 FQNEAQ (reference sequence). This CDR3 region has 15 residues. CDR3 amino acids: CASSSTSGRGNEQFF. Here the CDR3 DNA reads TGTGCCAGCAGCTCGACTAGCGGGAGGGGCAATGAGCAGTTCTTC.

This chain joins TRBV11-2 and TRBJ1-4, with no clear D. Per the germline V gene, CDR1 is SGHAT and CDR2 is FQNNGV. Trimming removed 1 base from V and 4 bases from J, with 7 bases in between. The CDR3 is 14 residues long. The CDR3 loop reads CASSLGQYNEKLFF. The DNA for the CDR3 is TGTGCCAGCAGCTTAGGGCAGTATAATGAAAAACTGTTTTTT. Drawing the rest from reference TRBV11-2 and TRBJ1-4, the complete variable domain is EAGVAQSPRYKIIEKRQSVAFWCNPISGHATLYWYQQILGQGPKLLIQFQNNGVVDDSQLPKDRFSAERLKGVDSTLKIQPAKLEDSAVYLCASSLGQYNEKLFFGSGTQLSVL.

This clone was found a few times. An end of the junction does not agree with germline; a read error may underlie this. The CDR3 DNA is TGTGCCAGCTCACCGCTACAGGGGTCGGAAACCGTTAATTATTTT. Its translation is CASSPLQGSETVNYF. The rearrangement joins TRBV18 to TRBJ1-4; 7 nucleotides match TRBD1. Per germline, CDR1 KGHSH and CDR2 LQKENI. The CDR3 has 15 amino acids. The variable domain in full, completed from reference TRBV18 and TRBJ1-4, reads NAGVMQNPRHLVRRRGQEARLRCSPMKGHSHVYWYRQLPEEGLKFMVYLQKENIIDESGMPKERFSAEFPKEGPSILRIQQVVRGDSAAYFCASSPLQGSETVNYFGSGTQLSVL.

This chain links TRBV6-1 with TRBJ2-1; TRBD2 aligns across 11 bases. The CDR3 consists of 17 residues. V trimming: 4 bases; J trimming: 1 base; junction bases outside the gene matches: 6. Per the germline V gene, CDR1 is MNHNS and CDR2 is SASEGT. Here the CDR3 reads CASSASLAGVSYNEQFF. For the CDR3, the DNA is TGTGCCAGCAGTGCCTCACTAGCGGGAGTTTCCTACAATGAGCAGTTCTTC.

The V and J genes are TRBV6-6 and TRBJ2-7; D is perhaps TRBD1 (6 bases). The CDR3 is 15 residues long. Deletions cut 6 bases from V and 0 bases from J, with 15 bases between. Germline V gene sequence: CDR1 MNHNY, CDR2 SVGAGI (reference sequence). CDR3 nucleotides: TGTGCCAGCAGCCGCAGCAGGGGCGTCTCCTACGAGCAGTACTTC. Protein: CASSRSRGVSYEQYF.

The chain uses TRBV7-9 and TRBJ1-6; D gene uncertain. The V gene's germline CDR1 is SEHNR and CDR2 FQNEAQ (reference sequence). V was pared by 1 base and J by 11 bases, with 6 bases between. The CDR3 runs 12 residues. CDR3 residues: CASSLELPPLHF. CDR3 DNA: TGTGCCAGCAGCTTAGAGCTTCCACCCCTCCACTTT.

This chain uses TRBV5-4 with TRBJ1-1; TRBD1 matches 10 bases. The germline V gene encodes CDR1 SGHNT and CDR2 YYREEE (reference sequence). The CDR3 is 16 amino acids. V lost 10 bases, J lost 1 base, and 13 bases stayed unmatched. CDR3 bases: TGTGCCGCCGGGGGACAGGGGCGAACACCGAACACTGAAGCTTTCTTT. It codes for CAAGGQGRTPNTEAFF.

The chain couples TRBV19 to TRBJ1-2, with D hard to call. The CDR3 length is 14 residues. Germline-derived CDR1 and CDR2 are LNHDA and SQIVND (reference sequence). V lost 3 bases and J lost 7, with 15 bases in between. CDR3 in amino acids: CASSIPSPLSGYTF. The CDR3 DNA reads TGTGCCAGTAGTATCCCGAGCCCCTTGAGTGGCTACACCTTC. Based on the CDR3 plus reference TRBV19 and TRBJ1-2, the full variable domain is DGGITQSPKYLFRKEGQNVTLSCEQNLNHDAMYWYRQDPGQGLRLIYYSQIVNDFQKGDIAEGYSVSREKKESFPLTVTSAQKNPTAFYLCASSIPSPLSGYTFGSGTRLTVV.

Only one count was recorded for this clone. The chain combines TRBV7-3 with TRBJ2-6; D unresolved. The germline V gene has CDR1 SGHTA and CDR2 FQGTGA. V was pared by 1 base and J by 1 base, with 14 bases between. The CDR3 extends over 18 amino acids. CDR3 sequence: CASSLSSSRRSGANVLTF. In DNA, the CDR3 is TGTGCCAGCAGCTTAAGTTCCTCTCGGAGATCTGGGGCCAACGTCCTGACTTTC. The full variable domain, in which reference TRBV7-3 and TRBJ2-6 provide the parts outside the CDR3, is GAGVSQTPSNKVTEKGKYVELRCDPISGHTALYWYRQSLGQGPEFLIYFQGTGAADDSGLPNDRFFAVRPEGSVSTLKIQRTERGDSAVYLCASSLSSSRRSGANVLTFGAGSRLTVL.

J is TRBJ2-1 and V is TRBV7-2; 8 bases line up with TRBD2. CDR3 length: 14 residues. With V trimmed by 2 bases and J by 6 bases, 3 bases remained unmatched. The germline gives CDR1 SGHTA, CDR2 FQGNSA. The CDR3 spells CASSLYSGGNEQFF. CDR3 nucleotide sequence: TGTGCCAGCAGCTTATACAGCGGGGGCAATGAGCAGTTCTTC.

CDR3 DNA sequence: TGCGCCAGCTATATCGGACAGGACACAGATACGCAGTATTTT. It encodes CASYIGQDTDTQYF. The V gene is TRBV5-1, the J gene TRBJ2-3, with TRBD1 identical over 7 bases. This CDR3 has 14 residues. J lost 2 bases, V lost 7 bases, and 7 bases had no gene match. CDR1 is SGHRS, CDR2 YFSETQ, per germline.

V is TRBV19 and J is TRBJ2-2; TRBD1 matches 7 bases. Germline-derived CDR1 and CDR2 are LNHDA and SQIVND (reference sequence). CDR3 length: 17 amino acids. Trimming removed 5 bases from V and 4 bases from J; junction bases left unmatched: 13. The CDR3 DNA follows: TGTGCCAGTAGTCGATACACGACAGGGTTTGCCACCGGGGAGCTGTTTTTT. Translating it yields CASSRYTTGFATGELFF.

The V gene is TRBV6-1, the J gene TRBJ1-5; D is unclear. The CDR3 sequence is 18 residues long. Germline V gene lookup returns CDR1 MNHNS and CDR2 SASEGT. V shed 1 base and J shed 7 bases, with 23 bases lying between them. This chain's CDR3 is CASSEVGSGTAYRQPQHF. The CDR3 nucleotides read TGTGCCAGCAGTGAAGTCGGGTCTGGAACGGCATATCGACAGCCCCAGCATTTT.